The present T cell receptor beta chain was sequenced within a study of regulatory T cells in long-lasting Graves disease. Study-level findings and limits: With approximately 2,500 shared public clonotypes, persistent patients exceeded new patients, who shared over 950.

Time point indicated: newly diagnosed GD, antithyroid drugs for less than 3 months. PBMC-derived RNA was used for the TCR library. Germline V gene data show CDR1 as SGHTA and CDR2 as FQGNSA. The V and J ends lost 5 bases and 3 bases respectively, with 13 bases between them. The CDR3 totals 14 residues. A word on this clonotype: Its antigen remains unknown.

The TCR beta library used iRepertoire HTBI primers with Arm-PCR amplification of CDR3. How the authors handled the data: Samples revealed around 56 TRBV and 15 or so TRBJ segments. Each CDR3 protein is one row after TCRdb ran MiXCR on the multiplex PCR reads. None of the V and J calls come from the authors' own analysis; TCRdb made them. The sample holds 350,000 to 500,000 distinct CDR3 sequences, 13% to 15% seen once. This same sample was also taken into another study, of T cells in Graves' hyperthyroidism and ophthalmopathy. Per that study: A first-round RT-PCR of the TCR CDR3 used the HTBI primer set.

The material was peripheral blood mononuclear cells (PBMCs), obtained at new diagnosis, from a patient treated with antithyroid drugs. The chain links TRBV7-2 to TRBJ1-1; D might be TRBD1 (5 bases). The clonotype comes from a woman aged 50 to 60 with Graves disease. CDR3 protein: CASSPRGYYTEAFF. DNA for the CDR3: TGTGCCAGCAGCCCAAGGGGCTATTACACTGAAGCTTTCTTT.